Below are 8 T cell receptor beta chains sequenced from a single sample in a study of blood T cell repertoires in COVID-19. TCRdb's copy holds only in-frame clones and misses some; the assay was immunoSEQ multiplex PCR. The sample has some 220,000 clones, roughly 85% seen once. Material for sequencing was peripheral blood. These receptors came from a young woman who had recovered from COVID-19.

In its sample, this clone was seen once. The V and J genes are TRBV21-1 and TRBJ1-2; TRBD1 is the table's D call and was not checked against the DNA. TRBV21-1 is a listed pseudogene. This CDR3 has 14 residues. CDR3 protein: CASSQDRWAYGYTF. The CDR3 bases are TGTGCCAGCAGTCAAGACAGGTGGGCTTATGGCTACACCTTC.

The V and J genes are TRBV2 and TRBJ1-1; 8 bases match TRBD1. CDR1 and CDR2 from the germline V gene are SNHLY and FYNNEI. V gave up 6 bases and J gave up 4 bases; unmatched junction bases: 7. This CDR3 contains 14 residues. CDR3 nucleotides: TGTGCCAGCAGCCCCGGACAGGGATCCACTGAAGCTTTCTTT. As protein: CASSPGQGSTEAFF. Combining the CDR3 with reference TRBV2 and TRBJ1-1 gives the whole variable domain EPEVTQTPSHQVTQMGQEVILRCVPISNHLYFYWYRQILGQKVEFLVSFYNNEISEKSEIFDDQFSVERPDGSNFTLKIRSTKLEDSAMYFCASSPGQGSTEAFFGQGTRLTVV.

J is TRBJ1-3 and V is TRBV25-1; tentative D call: TRBD1 (5 bases). Germline values: CDR1 MGHDK, CDR2 SYGVNS. Between the trimmed V and J ends, which lost 1 base and 3 bases, there was a span of 7 bases. The CDR3 runs to 14 residues. Here the CDR3 DNA reads TGTGCCAGCAGTGAATCAGGGATTGGAAACACCATATATTTT. It specifies CASSESGIGNTIYF.

This CDR3 reads CASSDLNVYEQYF. The CDR3, as DNA: TGTGCCAGCAGTGATCTTAATGTATACGAGCAGTACTTC. The gene calls are TRBV25-1 and TRBJ2-7; no definite D call. CDR1 and CDR2 (germline): MGHDK, SYGVNS. The CDR3 length is 13 residues. The V and J ends lost 3 bases and 4 bases respectively, with 10 bases between them.

The chain is built from TRBV6-2 or TRBV6-3 and TRBJ2-6, with D unclear. Trimming took off 5 bases at V and 4 bases at J, with 21 bases between the two ends. This CDR3 is 18 amino acids long. Germline V lookup: CDR1 MNHEY, CDR2 SVGEGT. As DNA, the CDR3 is TGTGCCAGCAGTCTGATACCCCCCTTTGGCCAAGGGGCCAACGTCCTGACTTTC. Amino acid sequence: CASSLIPPFGQGANVLTF.

This clone occurred a few times. The chain couples TRBV7-2 to TRBJ2-7; 10 bases fit TRBD2. Germline values: CDR1 SGHTA, CDR2 FQGNSA. Trimming cost V 4 bases and J 2 bases; bases outside gene matches: 8. This CDR3 is 16 amino acids long. For the CDR3, the DNA is TGTGCCAGCAGCTCAGCCGGACTAGCGGTCCCCTACGAGCAGTACTTC. It codes for CASSSAGLAVPYEQYF. The variable domain in full, completed from reference TRBV7-2 and TRBJ2-7, reads GAGVSQSPSNKVTEKGKDVELRCDPISGHTALYWYRQSLGQGLEFLIYFQGNSAPDKSGLPSDRFSAERTGGSVSTLTIQRTQQEDSAVYLCASSSAGLAVPYEQYFGPGTRLTVT.

CDR3 DNA: TGTGCCAGCAGTGGAACTAGCCAAACTTCCTACGAGCAGTACTTC. Protein sequence: CASSGTSQTSYEQYF. The chain employs TRBV9 and TRBJ2-7; D is possibly TRBD2 (6 bases). CDR1 is SGDLS and CDR2 is YYNGEE in the germline V gene. V was trimmed by 5 bases and J by 1 base, leaving 16 bases between them. The CDR3 is made up of 15 amino acids. The complete variable domain, with remaining parts taken from reference TRBV9 and TRBJ2-7, reads DSGVTQTPKHLITATGQRVTLRCSPRSGDLSVYWYQQSLDQGLQFLIQYYNGEERAKGNILERFSAQQFPDLHSELNLSSLELGDSALYFCASSGTSQTSYEQYFGPGTRLTVT.

The rearrangement uses TRBV5-4 and TRBJ2-5, with 8 bases identical to TRBD2. The junction had 8 bases not matched to a gene; V was cut back by 2 bases and J by 5 bases. CDR3 length: 15 residues. Germline values: CDR1 SGHNT, CDR2 YYREEE (reference sequence). CDR3 region: CASSLWTSTSETQYF. CDR3 in DNA: TGTGCCAGCAGCTTATGGACTAGCACCTCGGAGACCCAGTACTTC.